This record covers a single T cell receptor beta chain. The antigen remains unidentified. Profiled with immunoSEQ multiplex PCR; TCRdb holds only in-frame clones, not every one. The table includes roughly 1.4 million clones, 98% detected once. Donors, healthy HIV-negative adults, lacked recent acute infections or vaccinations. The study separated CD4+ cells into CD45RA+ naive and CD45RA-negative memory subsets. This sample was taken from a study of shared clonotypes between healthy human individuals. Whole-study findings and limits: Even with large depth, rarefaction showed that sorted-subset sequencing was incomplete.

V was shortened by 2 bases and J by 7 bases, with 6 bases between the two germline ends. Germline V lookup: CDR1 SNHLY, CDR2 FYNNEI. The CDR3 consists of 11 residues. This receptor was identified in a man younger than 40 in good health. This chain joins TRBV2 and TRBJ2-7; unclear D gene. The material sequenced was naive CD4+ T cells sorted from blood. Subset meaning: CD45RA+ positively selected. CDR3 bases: TGTGCCAGCAGTGAACGTGGGGAGCAGTACTTC. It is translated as CASSERGEQYF.